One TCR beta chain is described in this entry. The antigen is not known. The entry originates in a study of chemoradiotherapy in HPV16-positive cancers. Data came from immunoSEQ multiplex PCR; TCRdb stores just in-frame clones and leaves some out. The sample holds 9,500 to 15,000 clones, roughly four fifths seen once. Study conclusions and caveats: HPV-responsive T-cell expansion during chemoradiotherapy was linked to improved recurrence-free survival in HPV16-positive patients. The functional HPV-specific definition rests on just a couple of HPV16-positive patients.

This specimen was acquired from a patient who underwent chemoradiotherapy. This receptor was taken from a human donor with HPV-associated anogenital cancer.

The CDR3 loop is CASREQEVPNTEAFF. The CDR3, as DNA: TGTGCCAGCAGGGAACAGGAGGTTCCCAACACTGAAGCTTTCTTT. The chain is built from TRBV2 and TRBJ1-1; a weak D match, TRBD1 (5 bases). V lost 6 bases, J lost 2 bases, and 16 bases lay in between. Germline V CDR1 and CDR2: SNHLY, FYNNEI. This CDR3 region has 15 residues.